The rows below give T cell receptor beta chains drawn from one sample of a study of metastatic and nonmetastatic thyroid tumors. TCRdb re-analyzed the PCR reads through MiXCR. The table shows 21,000 or so clones, with about 30% occurring only once. The sample consisted of tumor tissue. The receptors here all came from a female donor with papillary thyroid cancer or a benign thyroid nodule (not recorded which). Some clones in this sample may be carry-over from other donors' samples. The CDR3 runs from the conserved cysteine through the conserved F or W. Each record gives: CDR3 length, D gene, J gene, clone size, V gene, CDR3 protein, CDR3 DNA. A D gene is named only where the DNA matches it firmly. Rows give clone size only sometimes, using once, few, many, or a class for an expanded clone.

19	TRBD2	TRBJ2-3	once	TRBV6-2/TRBV6-3	CASSYWGGDSGDDAYTQYF	TGTGCCAGCAGTTACTGGGGGGGCGATAGCGGGGACGACGCATATACGCAGTATTTT
13	.	TRBJ2-1	.	TRBV4-3	CASSQVMDNEQFF	TGCGCCAGCAGCCAAGTAATGGACAATGAGCAGTTCTTC
13	.	TRBJ2-3	medium-sized	TRBV27	CASRTGAVDTQYF	TGTGCCAGCAGAACAGGAGCGGTAGATACGCAGTATTTT
13	TRBD1	TRBJ1-5	few	TRBV10-2	CASSTGDRQPQHF	TGCGCCAGCAGCACAGGGGACAGGCAGCCCCAGCATTTT
12	.	TRBJ2-7	many	TRBV3-1	CASSHRNYEQYF	TGTGCCAGCAGCCACCGAAACTACGAGCAGTACTTC
12	.	TRBJ2-7	medium-sized	TRBV27	CATGLSSYEQYF	TGTGCCACGGGACTGTCTTCCTACGAGCAGTACTTC
13	TRBD1	TRBJ2-1	many	TRBV2	CASSRDSRYEQFF	TGTGCCAGCAGTCGGGACAGTAGGTATGAGCAGTTCTTC
14	.	TRBJ2-1	many	TRBV6-6	CASSYGAAYNEQFF	TGTGCCAGCAGTTACGGGGCGGCCTACAATGAGCAGTTCTTC
14	.	TRBJ2-7	many	TRBV19	CASSLTGGSYEQYF	TGTGCCAGTAGCCTGACAGGCGGCTCCTACGAGCAGTACTTC
15	TRBD2	TRBJ2-5	.	TRBV28	CASSPGLAGVETQYF	TGTGCCAGCAGCCCCGGACTAGCGGGAGTGGAGACCCAGTACTTC
17	.	TRBJ1-1	many	TRBV20-1	CSARDLLGGNMNTEAFF	TGCAGTGCTAGAGACCTACTCGGGGGGAACATGAACACTGAAGCTTTCTTT
15	TRBD1	TRBJ2-1	many	TRBV19	CASSPRTGGNNEQFF	TGTGCCAGTAGTCCCAGGACAGGGGGTAACAATGAGCAGTTCTTC
13	.	TRBJ2-7	many	TRBV7-6	CASSLATGGEQYF	TGTGCCAGCAGCTTAGCGACAGGAGGCGAGCAGTACTTC
16	.	TRBJ1-1	once	TRBV2	CASNSAGEVMNTEAFF	TGTGCCAGCAACTCCGCGGGGGAGGTAATGAACACTGAAGCTTTCTTT
16	.	TRBJ1-1	.	TRBV10-1	CASSESRTLLDTEAFF	TGCGCCAGCAGTGAGTCCAGGACATTGTTGGACACTGAAGCTTTCTTT
13	.	TRBJ1-4	many	TRBV2	CATQPATNEKLFF	TGTGCCACCCAGCCTGCAACTAATGAAAAACTGTTTTTT
14	TRBD1	TRBJ2-3	.	TRBV6-2/TRBV6-3	CASSDSQGADTQYF	TGTGCCAGCAGTGACTCGCAGGGGGCAGATACGCAGTATTTT
17	.	TRBJ2-7	.	TRBV6-2/TRBV6-3	CASSYPQLNRYIYDQYF	TGTGCCAGCAGTTACCCTCAATTAAACAGGTATATCTACGATCAGTACTTC
16	TRBD1	TRBJ1-5	few	TRBV19	CASSTGGYTSNQPQHF	TGTGCCAGCTCCACAGGGGGGTATACGAGCAATCAGCCCCAGCATTTT
17	.	TRBJ1-2	.	TRBV27	CASQQLSAVGRGSGYTF	TGTGCCAGCCAGCAGTTATCAGCCGTTGGTAGGGGGAGCGGCTACACCTTC
17	.	TRBJ2-3	many	TRBV10-2	CASSEPRTRGSTDTQYF	TGCGCCAGCAGTGAACCCCGGACTAGGGGGAGCACAGATACGCAGTATTTT
13	TRBD1	TRBJ2-5	.	TRBV6-2/TRBV6-3	CASTGQGVDTQYF	TGTGCCAGCACTGGACAGGGGGTTGATACCCAGTACTTC
13	TRBD2	TRBJ2-7	.	TRBV20-1	CSVPTSGRYEQYF	TGCAGTGTACCGACTAGCGGGAGATACGAGCAGTACTTC
13	TRBD1	TRBJ1-3	medium-sized	TRBV28	CASSFTGENTIYF	TGTGCCAGCAGTTTTACAGGGGAAAACACCATATATTTT
17	.	TRBJ1-3	few	TRBV11-1	CASSLAQGRISRNTIYF	TGTGCCAGCAGCTTAGCGCAGGGTAGAATCTCTAGAAACACCATATATTTT
14	.	TRBJ2-7	few	TRBV9	CASSVEQGPREQYF	TGTGCCAGCAGCGTAGAGCAGGGGCCTCGAGAGCAGTACTTC
13	.	TRBJ1-2	.	TRBV7-2	CASSLAGLYGYTF	TGTGCCAGCAGCTTAGCAGGGCTCTATGGCTACACCTTC
13	.	TRBJ2-7	once	TRBV7-9	CASSLVGGYDQYF	TGTGCCAGCAGCTTAGTGGGCGGATACGATCAGTACTTC
15	TRBD1	TRBJ2-4	many	TRBV2	CASSEQGVAKNIQYF	TGTGCCAGCAGTGAACAGGGGGTAGCCAAAAACATTCAGTACTTC
16	.	TRBJ1-2	many	TRBV18	CASSPDRIDTNYGYTF	TGTGCCAGCTCACCTGACAGAATTGATACTAACTATGGCTACACCTTC
16	.	TRBJ2-2	medium-sized	TRBV6-1	CASSAERTGGPGELFF	TGTGCCAGCAGCGCCGAACGGACGGGGGGCCCAGGGGAGCTGTTTTTT
14	.	TRBJ2-7	.	TRBV5-1	CASMRGVPRDEQYF	TGCGCCAGCATGCGTGGAGTGCCCAGGGACGAGCAGTACTTC
14	TRBD1	TRBJ1-6	medium-sized	TRBV7-2	CASSAGQENSPLHF	TGTGCCAGCAGCGCCGGACAGGAAAATTCACCCCTCCACTTT
17	.	TRBJ1-6	medium-sized	TRBV6-2/TRBV6-3	CASSPPGPSSYNSPLHF	TGTGCCAGCAGCCCACCGGGGCCAAGCTCCTATAATTCACCCCTCCACTTT
13	.	TRBJ1-1	.	TRBV6-2/TRBV6-3	CASSYGGNTEAFF	TGTGCCAGCAGCTATGGGGGGAACACTGAAGCTTTCTTT
16	.	TRBJ1-6	many	TRBV2	CASSDRASGVFSPLHF	TGTGCCAGCAGTGATAGGGCGTCAGGCGTTTTTTCACCCCTCCACTTT
15	.	TRBJ2-5	medium-sized	TRBV20-1	CSARQGGGVQETQYF	TGCAGTGCTAGACAGGGCGGGGGCGTACAAGAGACCCAGTACTTC
17	TRBD2	TRBJ2-3	many	TRBV5-6	CASSLWIAGGNTDTQYF	TGTGCCAGCAGCTTGTGGATCGCGGGGGGGAACACAGATACGCAGTATTTT
14	.	TRBJ2-5	many	TRBV5-1	CASSLGPSQETQYF	TGCGCCAGCAGCTTAGGCCCGAGCCAAGAGACCCAGTACTTC
13	TRBD1	TRBJ2-2	many	TRBV7-9	CASSRTGAGELFF	TGTGCCAGCAGCCGGACAGGGGCCGGGGAGCTGTTTTTT
15	.	TRBJ2-2	few	TRBV6-1	CASNQNRANTGDLFF	TGTGCCAGCAATCAGAACAGAGCGAACACTGGGGATCTGTTTTTT
15	.	TRBJ2-3	many	TRBV24-1	CATSDFRDITDTQYF	TGTGCCACCAGTGATTTCCGGGACATAACAGATACGCAGTATTTT
14	.	TRBJ2-7	medium-sized	TRBV11-2	CASSSGVVGYEQYF	TGTGCCAGCAGCTCCGGAGTAGTGGGGTACGAGCAGTACTTC
13	.	TRBJ1-1	.	TRBV7-2	CASSLDLSQVAFF	TGTGCCAGCAGCTTAGATCTTAGTCAGGTAGCTTTCTTT
13	.	TRBJ2-7	.	TRBV7-6	CASRGRDYYEQYF	TGTGCCAGCCGGGGGAGAGACTACTACGAGCAGTACTTC
12	.	TRBJ1-4	.	TRBV4-2	CASSQDVEKLFF	TGTGCCAGCAGCCAAGATGTTGAAAAACTGTTTTTT
13	.	TRBJ2-4	many	TRBV5-1	CASSLTQENIQYF	TGCGCCAGCAGCTTGACGCAGGAGAACATTCAGTACTTC
13	TRBD1	TRBJ1-2	.	TRBV6-1	CASGTGGGYGYTF	TGTGCCAGCGGGACAGGGGGCGGCTATGGCTACACCTTC
16	TRBD2	TRBJ2-7	.	TRBV12-3/TRBV12-4	CASRMTSGGAFGEQYF	TGTGCCAGCAGGATGACTAGCGGGGGGGCGTTCGGGGAGCAGTACTTC
16	TRBD2	TRBJ2-1	medium-sized	TRBV6-1	CASSATSGGPHNEQFF	TGTGCCAGCAGCGCCACTAGCGGGGGGCCCCACAATGAGCAGTTCTTC
16	TRBD1	TRBJ2-7	medium-sized	TRBV6-1	CASSEYGTGGTYEQYF	TGTGCCAGCAGTGAATACGGGACAGGGGGTACCTACGAGCAGTACTTC
13	.	TRBJ2-7	.	TRBV7-2	CASSLRLDNEQYF	TGTGCCAGCAGCTTAAGACTAGACAACGAGCAGTACTTC